A single sample is the source of the 11 T cell receptor beta chains below, sequenced in a study of metastatic and nonmetastatic thyroid tumors. From the PCR reads, TCRdb re-called clones with MiXCR. The data contain 20,000 to 25,000 clones, over 9% of them singletons. Thyroid surgery was performed in patients who had received no treatment beforehand. Specimen: blood. The origin of the receptors is a male donor with papillary thyroid cancer or a benign thyroid nodule (not recorded which). Some clones in this sample may be carry-over from other donors' samples.

This chain links TRBV5-8 with TRBJ2-6; TRBD2 is a possible D gene (6 bases). The CDR3 length is 16 residues. Trimming removed 4 bases from V and 5 bases from J, with 16 bases in between. CDR1 SGHTS and CDR2 YDEGEE come from the germline V gene. In DNA, the CDR3 is TGTGCCAGCAGCCCGGACGGAGGGTCCCGGGCCAACGTCCTGACTTTC. This codes for CASSPDGGSRANVLTF.

The chain is built from TRBV5-1 and TRBJ1-1, with TRBD1 matching over 8 bases. This CDR3 contains 15 residues. Germline V gene data show CDR1 as SGHRS and CDR2 as YFSETQ. V lost 2 bases, J lost 5 bases, and 8 bases stayed unmatched. CDR3 residues: CASSFGQGGGTEAFF. The CDR3 DNA sequence: TGCGCCAGCAGCTTCGGACAGGGAGGGGGTACTGAAGCTTTCTTT.

The chain uses TRBV7-9 and TRBJ1-1; 7 bases are a match to TRBD1. The CDR3 is made up of 15 amino acids. The germline CDR1 and CDR2 sequences are SEHNR and FQNEAQ (reference sequence). The junction had 4 bases not matched to a gene; V was cut back by 1 base and J by 2 bases. CDR3: CASSLEGAGNTEAFF. The CDR3 DNA reads as TGTGCCAGCAGCTTAGAGGGGGCTGGAAACACTGAAGCTTTCTTT. The whole variable domain, filled in from reference TRBV7-9 and TRBJ1-1, reads DTGVSQNPRHKITKRGQNVTFRCDPISEHNRLYWYRQTLGQGPEFLTYFQNEAQLEKSRLLSDRFSAERPKGSFSTLEIQRTEQGDSAMYLCASSLEGAGNTEAFFGQGTRLTVV.

This clone occurred many times. A much larger clone differs from this one at a single base, so this may be a read error. This chain connects TRBV2 to TRBJ2-1; TRBD2 aligns across 7 bases. Looked up from germline, CDR1 is SNHLY and CDR2 is FYNNEI. This CDR3 has 13 residues. The junction had 2 bases not matched to a gene; V was cut back by 7 bases and J by 2 bases. For the CDR3, the DNA is TGTGCCAGCAAAACTAGCGCCTACAATGAGCAGTTCTTC. It is translated as CASKTSAYNEQFF. The full variable domain, its missing parts supplied by reference TRBV2 and TRBJ2-1, is EPEVTQTPSHQVTQMGQEVILRCVPISNHLYFYWYRQILGQKVEFLVSFYNNEISEKSEIFDDQFSVERPDGSNFTLKIRSTKLEDSAMYFCASKTSAYNEQFFGPGTRLTVL.

The table lists this clone with many counts. The V and J genes are TRBV4-2 and TRBJ1-6; D is unresolved. V was clipped by 0 bases and J by 10 bases, with 10 bases between them. Germline loops: CDR1 LGHNA, CDR2 YNFKEQ. This CDR3 contains 14 residues. As DNA, the CDR3 is TGTGCCAGCAGCCAAGATAACGGGGAGTCACCCCTCCACTTT. This gives the protein CASSQDNGESPLHF.

The J gene is TRBJ2-6, the V gene TRBV30; D is uncertain. Trimming removed 0 bases at V and 1 base at J, with 7 bases between. This CDR3 contains 15 residues. Germline-derived CDR1 and CDR2 are GTSNPN and SVGIG (reference sequence). DNA for the CDR3: TGTGCCTGGAGTGTGCTGGGTTCTGGGGCCAACGTCCTGACTTTC. Its protein product is CAWSVLGSGANVLTF.

The rearrangement links TRBV7-2 to TRBJ2-3, with D perhaps matching TRBD1 (5 bases). Germline CDR1 reads SGHTA; CDR2 reads FQGNSA. The V and J ends lost 5 bases and 5 bases respectively, with 8 bases between them. The CDR3 totals 12 residues. The CDR3 DNA is TGTGCCAGCAGCCGGACACTAGATACGCAGTATTTT. Its translation is CASSRTLDTQYF.

The V gene is TRBV20-1, the J gene TRBJ2-7; 7 positions agree with TRBD1. This CDR3 is built from 12 residues. The germline CDR1 and CDR2 sequences are DFQATT and SNEGSKA (reference sequence). The ends lost 4 bases at V and 5 bases at J; junction bases unmatched: 5. Written as DNA, the CDR3 is TGCAGTGCTAACGGACAGGTCCACGAGCAGTACTTC. Translation gives CSANGQVHEQYF.

This clone was recorded at least ten times. The J gene is TRBJ2-1, the V gene TRBV12-3 or TRBV12-4; D may be TRBD2 (5 bases). V lost 2 bases and J 2 bases, leaving 7 bases between the germline ends. CDR3 length: 14 residues. CDR3 sequence (DNA): TGTGCCAGCAGTTTAACCGGGGCCTACAATGAGCAGTTCTTC. Protein: CASSLTGAYNEQFF.

This clone appeared a few times. This chain uses TRBV27 with TRBJ2-5; 9 bases are shared with TRBD1. The CDR3 is made up of 15 amino acids. Per germline, CDR1 MNHEY and CDR2 SMNVEV (reference sequence). The V gene end was trimmed by 3 bases and the J gene end by 4 bases; junction bases not matched to a gene: 6. CDR3 protein: CASSFEGQGRETQYF. The CDR3 coding sequence is TGTGCCAGCAGTTTCGAAGGACAGGGGCGAGAGACCCAGTACTTC.

There are many counts of this clone. The V call is TRBV20-1, the J call TRBJ2-7, with D tentatively TRBD2 (6 bases). The CDR3 is 16 residues long. The V end was cut by 0 bases, the J end by 2 bases, with 17 bases between. The V gene's germline CDR1 is DFQATT and CDR2 SNEGSKA (reference sequence). CDR3 in amino acids: CSARDPRAEGPYEQYF. CDR3 nucleotides: TGCAGTGCTAGAGATCCTAGGGCGGAGGGGCCCTACGAGCAGTACTTC.